The clone carrying this T cell receptor (beta chain) was found a few times. Its antigen is not identified. Trimming stripped 5 bases from V and 1 base from J, with 8 bases between. The CDR3 runs 13 residues. Germline V CDR1 and CDR2: SGHAT, FQNNGV. This sample was included in a study of T cell repertoires in cytomegalovirus infection. Overall study results and limits: Individuals carrying CMV plus the relevant HLA were identified by cumulative frequency of public TCR beta families.

TCRdb redid the calling of the reads with MiXCR, one entry per CDR3 protein. The sample lists some 390,000 distinct CDR3 sequences, around 18% occurring once. This TCR derives from a human donor in good health (CMV status not recorded). Some clones in this sample may be carry-over from other donors' samples. Material: PBMCs. The chain couples TRBV11-2 to TRBJ2-5, with unresolved D. For the CDR3, the DNA is TGTGCCAGCAGCATCCTCCTCCAAGAGACCCAGTACTTC. It codes for CASSILLQETQYF.